The clone carrying this T cell receptor (beta chain) was recorded once. This sample is part of a study of cytomegalovirus exposure and HLA in healthy donors. The table came from immunoSEQ multiplex PCR; TCRdb's copy has only in-frame clones and leaves some out. The table records around 240,000 clones, about 90% of them present only once. The CDR3 has 19 amino acids. CDR1 and CDR2 (germline): KGHSY, FQNENV. J lost 4 bases, V lost 1 base, and 16 bases had no gene match. The sequencing input was PBMCs. The V and J genes are TRBV16 and TRBJ1-1, with 9 nucleotides matching TRBD1. The receptor comes from a woman aged 18-29 years in good health and CMV-seronegative. CDR3 nucleotide sequence: TGTGCCAGCAGCCAATATGCGGACAGGGGCTATACGGGGTTCACTGAAGCTTTCTTT. As protein: CASSQYADRGYTGFTEAFF.